Sequencing of this T cell receptor (beta chain) was carried out in a study of blood T cell repertoires in COVID-19. The method was immunoSEQ multiplex PCR; TCRdb's version includes in-frame clones alone and lacks a portion of them. Among fewer than 350,000 clones, under 95% were seen once, and the ten largest hold 2.3%. The germline V and J ends were trimmed by 2 bases and 7 bases, with 5 bases remaining between them. The germline gives CDR1 SGHVS, CDR2 FQNEAQ. The CDR3 is 12 amino acids. On this clone itself: The same CDR3 is also encoded by other DNA sequences in this sample.

This TCR derives from a middle-aged woman with acute COVID-19. The chain is built from TRBV7-8 and TRBJ2-2; D unclear. Sequenced material: PBMCs or T cells enriched from blood (not recorded which). The CDR3 DNA sequence: TGTGCCAGCAGCTTACGGGTCGGGGAGCTGTTTTTT. It codes for CASSLRVGELFF.